The 32 T cell receptor beta chains below were found in one sample sequenced in a study of tumor and adjacent non-tumor tissue in lung cancer. Three rounds of nested PCR, following a modified ARM-PCR protocol, produced the TCRbeta library. TCRdb passed the multiplex PCR reads through MiXCR, listing each CDR3 protein once. The table records some 78,000 distinct CDR3 sequences, 75% to 90% of them present only once. The template was RNA from unsorted bulk tissue. Sequenced sample: lung tumor tissue. Receptors were obtained from a woman aged 50 to 65 with non-small cell lung cancer.

The V and J genes are TRBV20-1 and TRBJ2-7; the D is unclear. V lost 3 bases to trimming and J lost 4 bases, with 19 bases between them. Germline V CDR1 and CDR2: DFQATT, SNEGSKA (reference sequence). There are 15 residues in the CDR3. The CDR3 nucleotides read TGCAGTGCTAGGTCAATGGAGCGACCCCCATACGAGCAGTACTTC. Protein: CSARSMERPPYEQYF.

As for this clonotype: At one end, the junction sequence differs from germline, possibly due to a read error. The V and J genes are TRBV6-6 and TRBJ2-6; no reliable D call. The CDR3 length is 17 residues. Germline V gene sequence: CDR1 MNHNY, CDR2 SVGAGI (reference sequence). The CDR3 DNA follows: TGTGCCAGCAGTTACCCAGGCGGACCCTCTGGGTGCAACGTCCTGACATTC. Translated: CASSYPGGPSGCNVLTF.

The J gene is TRBJ2-5, the V gene TRBV5-6; D possibly corresponds to TRBD1 (5 bases). Per the germline V gene, CDR1 is SGHDT and CDR2 is YYEEEE. The CDR3 runs to 14 residues. The CDR3 is CVCSFQGGEETQYF. The CDR3 region has the DNA TGTGTCTGCAGCTTTCAGGGTGGGGAAGAGACCCAGTACTTC.

The J gene is TRBJ2-1, the V gene TRBV12-3 or TRBV12-4, with D unresolved. The CDR3 runs 14 residues. The CDR3 loop reads CVCGRTDGSGEQFF. DNA of the CDR3: TGTGTCTGCGGCAGGACGGACGGGTCGGGTGAGCAGTTCTTC.

Remarks on this clonotype: The junction and the germline gene differ at one end; a read error may be behind it. The chain uses TRBV6-1 and TRBJ2-1; D call uncertain. Looked up from germline, CDR1 is MNHNS and CDR2 is SASEGT. This CDR3 region has 10 residues. The CDR3 here is CASGNSELFF. For the CDR3, the DNA is TGTGCCAGCGGAAACAGTGAGCTGTTCTTC.

This clonotype has a count of ten or more. The rearrangement joins TRBV28 to TRBJ2-7, with 9 bases lining up with TRBD1. Germline CDR1 and CDR2: MDHEN and SYDVKM. V was clipped by 9 bases and J by 6 bases; unmatched bases: 9. This CDR3 has 13 residues. As DNA, the CDR3 is TGTGCCAGTAACAGGGGGCGAATTCGCGAGCAGTACTTC. Amino acid sequence: CASNRGRIREQYF.

This chain links TRBV29-1 with TRBJ2-1; TRBD2 matches at 7 bases. V dropped 6 bases and J dropped 4; count of bases not matched to a gene: 15. The length of the CDR3 is 16 residues. Germline V gene lookup returns CDR1 SQVTM and CDR2 ANQGSEA. CDR3 residues: CSVNLPGGRRYNEQFF. The CDR3, as DNA: TGCAGCGTCAACCTTCCAGGCGGGAGAAGATACAATGAGCAGTTCTTC.

This clonotype showed up just a few times. Germline is not matched at one junction end, which may reflect a read error. V gene TRBV20-1 combines with J gene TRBJ2-3; tentatively, D is TRBD2 (7 bases). Germline V lookup: CDR1 DFQATT, CDR2 SNEGSKA (reference sequence). The CDR3 runs 13 residues. The DNA for the CDR3 is TGCAATGGGGTCCGGGGGGCCTTAGATGCGCAGTATTTT. Its translation: CNGVRGALDAQYF.

Remarks on this clonotype: One junction end does not reproduce the germline sequence, and a read error may be involved. CDR3 loop: CAISDPGGIYEQHF. The CDR3 DNA is TGTGCCATCAGTGATCCGGGCGGGATCTACGAGCAGCATTTC. The chain carries TRBV10-3 and TRBJ2-7; tentative D call: TRBD2 (6 bases). Germline values: CDR1 ENHRY, CDR2 SYGVKD. The CDR3 spans 14 residues.

Points on this clonotype: It is likely a read error, because the conserved phenylalanine at the end of the CDR3 is missing. This chain links TRBV5-5 with TRBJ2-7; TRBD1 aligns across 10 bases. The CDR3 runs 15 residues. The germline CDR1 and CDR2 sequences are SGHKS and YYEKEE (reference sequence). The CDR3 coding sequence is TGTGTCAGCAGTCAAGACGGACAGGGGGCCTACGAGCAGTACATC. The encoded protein is CVSSQDGQGAYEQYI.

With respect to this clonotype: Sequence at one end of the junction differs from germline and may be a read error. The CDR3 DNA follows: TGCGCCGGCAATGGACTAGCGGCCCCCTACGAGCAGTACTTT. Its translation is CAGNGLAAPYEQYF. The chain uses TRBV6-1 and TRBJ2-7; 10 bases line up with TRBD2. The CDR3 is 14 amino acids. Germline V lookup: CDR1 MNHNS, CDR2 SASEGT.

A remark on this clonotype: An end of the junction does not agree with germline; a read error may underlie this. The chain links TRBV20-1 to TRBJ2-1, with D possibly TRBD2 on 5 matching bases. CDR3 length equals 15 residues. The germline V gene has CDR1 DFQATT and CDR2 SNEGSKA (reference sequence). The CDR3 region is CSARLARGPKNEQFF. In DNA, the CDR3 is TGTAGTGCTAGATTAGCGCGAGGACCGAAGAATGAGCAGTTCTTC.

Regarding this clonotype: The CDR3 carries no conserved terminal phenylalanine or tryptophan, so it likely arises from a read error. J is TRBJ2-3 and V is TRBV6-5; 8 bases align to TRBD1. This CDR3 contains 12 residues. The germline CDR1 and CDR2 sequences are MNHEY and SVGAGI. The CDR3 bases are TGTGCTAGCAGCGACAGGGGAGATACGCAGTATGTT. Its protein is CASSDRGDTQYV.

Concerning this clonotype: At one boundary the junction diverges from the germline segment, which might be a read error. This chain links TRBV11-2 with TRBJ2-7, with 10 nucleotides matching TRBD2. Germline CDR1 is SGHAT and CDR2 is FQNNGV. The CDR3 runs to 16 residues. Here the CDR3 DNA reads TGTGTCAACAGGCTAAGAGGACTAGCGGTCTCAGACGAACAGTACTTC. This encodes CVNRLRGLAVSDEQYF.

This clonotype was counted a few times. A much larger clone is a single base away; this may be a read error. J is TRBJ2-3 and V is TRBV24-1, with D unclear. The CDR3 has 15 amino acids. The germline V gene encodes CDR1 KGHDR and CDR2 SFDVKD. Here the CDR3 reads CATTDSRLGTDTQYF. DNA of the CDR3: TGTGCCACCACTGATTCTAGGTTGGGTACAGATACGCAGTATTTT.

On this clonotype: A much larger clone differs from this one at a single base, so this may be a read error. The genes are TRBV5-1 and TRBJ2-1, with 9 bases that match TRBD2. The CDR3 is 16 residues long. The V gene's germline CDR1 is SGHRS and CDR2 YFSETQ. The CDR3: CASNLRAAGGYNEQFF. In DNA form, the CDR3 reads TGCGCCAGCAACTTGAGGGCAGCGGGAGGTTACAATGAGCAGTTCTTC.

This clonotype appeared once. A much more abundant neighbour one base away suggests this may be a read error. The J gene is TRBJ2-3, the V gene TRBV20-1; possible D gene TRBD1, 5 bases. In germline, CDR1 is DFQATT, CDR2 SNEGSKA (reference sequence). CDR3 length: 17 amino acids. The CDR3 DNA reads as TGCAGTGCTAGAGATATCGAAGGGGCTATTTTGTCAGATATGCAGTATTTT. Amino acids: CSARDIEGAILSDMQYF.

The chain has TRBV20-1 and TRBJ2-3; D possibly corresponds to TRBD2 (6 bases). Looked up from germline, CDR1 is DFQATT and CDR2 is SNEGSKA (reference sequence). The CDR3 totals 12 residues. The V end was cut by 6 bases, the J end by 8 bases, with 15 bases between. The chain's CDR3 is CSARGTGVTQYF. CDR3 DNA: TGCAGTGCCCGGGGGACTGGTGTTACGCAGTATTTT.

J is TRBJ1-1 and V is TRBV4-2, with D unclear. Per germline, CDR1 LGHNA and CDR2 YNFKEQ. V was cut by 8 bases and J by 4 bases, with 26 bases left in between. CDR3 length: 17 amino acids. This CDR3 is CASGRVTEGRGVTEAFF. The CDR3 bases are TGTGCCAGCGGCCGGGTCACAGAGGGCCGGGGTGTCACTGAAGCTTTCTTT.

The J gene is TRBJ2-7, the V gene TRBV20-1; D may be TRBD1 (5 bases). The CDR3 has 13 amino acids. Trimming pared 6 bases from V and 12 bases from J, leaving 24 bases between. In germline, CDR1 is DFQATT, CDR2 SNEGSKA (reference sequence). The CDR3 here is CSAHEPQGNELYF. CDR3 bases: TGCAGTGCCCACGAACCTCAGGGAAACGAACTGTACTTC.

There are a few counts of this clonotype. At one of its ends the junction is not consistent with the germline gene, which may arise from a read error. Here the CDR3 DNA reads TGTGCCACCAGTTTATCACCACAAGAGACCCAATACTTC. It translates to CATSLSPQETQYF. This chain links TRBV12-3 or TRBV12-4 with TRBJ2-5; no firm D call. The CDR3 loop spans 13 amino acids.

About this clonotype: A junction boundary mismatches the germline segment, possibly from a read error. The chain recombines TRBV11-1 with TRBJ2-3, with D possibly TRBD2 on 5 matching bases. The germline CDR1 and CDR2 sequences are SGHAT and FQDESV (reference sequence). This CDR3 comprises 14 residues. CDR3 DNA: TGTGCCAACAGCTTAGCGACCGGGACAGATACGCAGTATTTT. Amino acids: CANSLATGTDTQYF.

Comment on this clonotype: No conserved phenylalanine or tryptophan is present at the end of the CDR3, so a read error is the likely explanation. This chain uses TRBV24-1 with TRBJ2-3; D not resolved. V was pared by 1 base and J by 3 bases, with 10 bases between. Germline V gives CDR1 KGHDR, CDR2 SFDVKD. CDR3 size: 15 residues. Here the CDR3 DNA reads TGTGCCACCAGTGATTTTAGGTTGGGTACAGATACGCAGTATTAT. Protein: CATSDFRLGTDTQYY.

Turning to this clonotype: One end of the junction fails to match germline, which may point to a read error. The chain carries TRBV6-1 and TRBJ2-1; D gene ambiguous. The length of the CDR3 is 12 residues. In germline, CDR1 is MNHNS, CDR2 SASEGT. CDR3 protein: CANSFTYNEQFF. In nucleotides, the CDR3 is TGTGCCAACTCCTTTACCTACAATGAACAGTTCTTC.

Turning to this clonotype: The junction does not match germline at one end; this may be a read error. J is TRBJ1-1 and V is TRBV29-1; D is possibly TRBD1 (6 bases). The CDR3 runs to 13 residues. CDR1 and CDR2 from the germline V gene are SQVTM and ANQGSEA. The CDR3 sequence is CSASKGWDTEASF. The CDR3 bases are TGCAGCGCCTCCAAGGGGTGGGACACTGAAGCTTCCTTT.

The table lists this clonotype with a few counts. This is likely a read error, given that the CDR3 carries no conserved phenylalanine or tryptophan at its end. This chain uses TRBV6-5 with TRBJ2-2; TRBD1 matches at 10 bases. Germline CDR1 is MNHEY and CDR2 is SVGAGI. This CDR3 has 15 amino acids. The chain's CDR3 is CASSPDRGRTGELFL. CDR3 bases: TGTGCAAGCAGCCCCGACAGGGGGCGCACCGGGGAGCTGTTTCTT.

Regarding this clonotype: The junction departs from the called germline gene at one end, perhaps through a read error. V is TRBV10-2 and J is TRBJ2-1, with D possibly being TRBD2 (5 bases). The V gene's germline CDR1 is WSHSY and CDR2 SAAADI. The CDR3 covers 14 residues. CDR3 sequence reads: CASSSSGRGNDQLF. The CDR3 nucleotides read TGCGCCAGCAGTTCGAGCGGACGGGGAAATGACCAGTTATTC.

A word on this clonotype: Mismatch with germline at one junction end may stem from a read error. V is TRBV24-1 and J is TRBJ2-3, with 13 positions matching TRBD2. Germline V gene lookup returns CDR1 KGHDR and CDR2 SFDVKD. This CDR3 region has 16 residues. Here the CDR3 reads CAISHLGLAGTDTQYF. The CDR3 region has the DNA TGTGCCATCAGTCATCTGGGACTAGCGGGAACAGATACGCAGTATTTT.

As concerns this clonotype: The CDR3 ends on some other residue instead of the conserved phenylalanine or tryptophan, so this is likely a read error. The genes are TRBV10-3 and TRBJ1-4; D is undetermined. The CDR3 length is 14 residues. Germline V gene data show CDR1 as ENHRY and CDR2 as SYGVKD. The CDR3 sequence: CVNSEGLTNEKLFI. CDR3 in DNA: TGTGTCAACAGTGAGGGCCTAACTAATGAAAAACTGTTTATT.

Concerning this clonotype: One end of the junction is discordant with germline, which a read error may explain. The CDR3 here is CANSVVGPNQHQHF. CDR3 coding DNA: TGTGCCAACAGTGTTGTGGGGCCCAATCAGCACCAGCATTTT. The chain has TRBV6-1 and TRBJ1-5, with a possible D match to TRBD1 (5 bases). Germline V gene data show CDR1 as MNHNS and CDR2 as SASEGT. The CDR3 loop spans 14 amino acids.

The J gene is TRBJ2-3, the V gene TRBV5-6; D is possibly TRBD2 (6 bases). This CDR3 has 16 amino acids. The V and J ends lost 6 bases and 6 bases respectively, with 23 bases between them. In germline, CDR1 is SGHDT, CDR2 YYEEEE. For the CDR3, the DNA is TGTGCCAGCATCCCCTCCGAGGGGAGGACCAGGGATACGCAGTATTTT. Amino acids: CASIPSEGRTRDTQYF.

The chain employs TRBV11-2 and TRBJ2-5, with a tentative D call TRBD1 (6 bases). The CDR3 totals 14 residues. V was cut by 6 bases and J by 5 bases, with 16 bases left in between. CDR1 is SGHAT, CDR2 FQNNGV, per germline. The DNA of the CDR3 is TGTGCCAGCAGTTCAGGACAGATCCGGGAGACCCAGTACTTC. Residues: CASSSGQIRETQYF. Full variable domain (missing parts from reference TRBV11-2 and TRBJ2-5): EAGVAQSPRYKIIEKRQSVAFWCNPISGHATLYWYQQILGQGPKLLIQFQNNGVVDDSQLPKDRFSAERLKGVDSTLKIQPAKLEDSAVYLCASSSGQIRETQYFGPGTRLLVL.